This T cell receptor (beta chain) was found in a study of human T cells and chemical hapten exposure. Study-wide background: All through the roughly 23-week study, the scalp of each patient received diphenylcyclopropenone doses weekly.

Time point denoted: patch test 1, 2 weeks after DPC sensitization. This sample's treatment: therapeutic diphenylcyclopropenone sensitization with weekly scalp DPC. The authors' total RNA extraction used unfractionated whole blood. The CDR3 is 13 amino acids. Looked up from germline, CDR1 is SGHDT and CDR2 is YYEEEE. V lost 5 bases, J lost 2 bases, and 8 bases lay in between. This clonotype was detected ten times or more. Each CDR3 protein gets one entry after TCRdb re-called the RACE reads with MiXCR. Seen here are about 37,000 distinct CDR3 sequences, 5.5% to 7.5% observed once, and the top ten hold about 10%.

This TCR was recovered from a woman aged 25 to 45 with alopecia areata. Some clones in this sample may be carry-over from other donors' samples. The rearrangement uses TRBV5-6 and TRBJ1-5, with no clear D. The source material was whole blood, sampled in connection with sensitization to the hapten diphenylcyclopropenone (DPC). Here the CDR3 DNA reads TGTGCCAGCAGAAGGTTTGGCAATCAGCCCCAGCATTTT. Amino acids: CASRRFGNQPQHF.